This entry features one T cell receptor (beta chain) sequence. Its specificity is not known. Clones were sequenced by immunoSEQ multiplex PCR, and TCRdb holds only the in-frame ones, with some missing. This table has some 80,000 clones, 70% to 85% appearing once. Germline V gene lookup returns CDR1 GTSNPN and CDR2 SVGIG (reference sequence). Trimming cost V 0 bases and J 9 bases, with 15 bases left between them. The CDR3 length is 14 residues. This record belongs to a study of OX40 agonist ivuxolimab in advanced cancers. Study-wide context: People in dose escalation had one of these cancers: hepatocellular carcinoma, melanoma, renal cell or head and neck cancer. Two patients with cutaneous melanoma and one with hepatocellular carcinoma, three in total, showed partial responses. Study-wide findings and caveats: With doses of 0.1 to 3.0 mg/kg, CD4+ and CD8+ blood T cells had undergone clonal expansion by week 6. CD8+ T cells averaged more expanded clones than CD4+.

The chain carries TRBV30 and TRBJ2-1; a possible D gene is TRBD2 (7 bases). The receptor was derived from an adult with an advanced solid tumor such as melanoma, head and neck, liver or kidney cancer. The material was CD4+ or CD8+ T cells sorted from blood, obtained in a trial of the OX40 agonist ivuxolimab. CDR3 nucleotides: TGTGCCTGGAGTGTACCGGGGGGCGGTCGTGAGCAGTTCTTC. Amino acids: CAWSVPGGGREQFF.